Below, 3 T cell receptor beta chains from the same sample are listed, as sequenced in a study of shared clonotypes between healthy human individuals (dated by TCRdb to 2018 to 2020). The method was the immunoSEQ multiplex PCR assay. In its TCRdb copy, this immuneACCESS table keeps in-frame sequences only and misses some clones. Where compared with another copy, unresolved V genes explain less than half of these, and the others have no known cause. Within this sample are fewer than 850,000 clones, with about 90% of them counted one time only. The leading ten clones occupy 30% to 40% of the sample. Sequenced: memory CD8+ T cells from PBMCs. What the cell subset or site label conveys for this sample: CD45RO+ cells pooled with CCR7-negative TemRA cells. The receptors stem from a man aged 18-30 years in good health. Some clones in this sample may be carry-over from other donors' samples.

The chain has TRBV11-2 and TRBJ1-5, with D maybe TRBD1 (5 bases). V was cut by 0 bases and J by 6 bases, with 15 bases left in between. This CDR3 is built from 16 residues. Germline CDR1 and CDR2: SGHAT and FQNNGV. The CDR3 bases are TGTGCCAGCAGCTTAGATGGCGGGGCCTCGCCTCAGCCCCAGCATTTT. Protein product: CASSLDGGASPQPQHF. Full variable domain (missing parts from reference TRBV11-2 and TRBJ1-5): EAGVAQSPRYKIIEKRQSVAFWCNPISGHATLYWYQQILGQGPKLLIQFQNNGVVDDSQLPKDRFSAERLKGVDSTLKIQPAKLEDSAVYLCASSLDGGASPQPQHFGDGTRLSIL.

The rearrangement uses TRBV2 and TRBJ1-1, with D unclear. V was pared by 1 base and J by 9 bases, with 18 bases between. This CDR3 has 15 residues. Looked up from germline, CDR1 is SNHLY and CDR2 is FYNNEI. The CDR3 coding sequence is TGTGCCAGCAGTGAAGAAACGTGGGCCGGAAGTCAAGCTTTCTTT. Its translation is CASSEETWAGSQAFF.

The chain couples TRBV28 to TRBJ2-1, with a tentative D call TRBD1 (5 bases). In germline, CDR1 is MDHEN, CDR2 SYDVKM. V was shortened by 5 bases and J by 8 bases, with 19 bases between the two germline ends. The CDR3 is 15 residues long. The chain's CDR3 is CASSRLKGSIDEQFF. The CDR3 nucleotides are TGTGCCAGCAGTAGACTCAAGGGGTCGATCGATGAGCAGTTCTTC.